This entry features one TCR beta chain sequence. Antigen unknown. A library of TCRbeta sequences, prepared with unique molecular identifiers, was generated. TCRdb re-derived calls from the PCR reads in MiXCR, one entry per CDR3 protein. The top ten clones hold roughly 2.6% of a sample with almost 250,000 distinct CDR3 sequences, about 23% of them seen once. This sample was taken from a study of T-cell reconstitution after alpha-beta-depleted transplantation in children. Study conclusions and caveats: There were reportedly several hundred expanded graft clones from which alpha-beta T cells came about two months after transplant. Recipient T cells and thymic progenitors that survived gave rise to the high TCRbeta diversity observed at day 60 in some patients. T-cell counts and diversity at one year post-transplant came mainly from newly produced T cells.

The CDR3 has 16 amino acids. With V trimmed by 1 base and J by 4 bases, 2 bases remained unmatched. Germline V gives CDR1 PRHDT, CDR2 FYEKMQ (reference sequence). This sample comprised PBMCs, obtained before TCRalphabeta/CD19-depleted stem cell transplant. This chain joins TRBV13 and TRBJ2-7; 15 nucleotides agree with TRBD2. This receptor was identified in a girl aged 2 to 10 with Fanconi anemia, due to receive a stem cell transplant. The CDR3 DNA follows: TGTGCCAGCAGCTTAGCCGGGACTAGCGGGGGGTACGAGCAGTACTTC. This gives the protein CASSLAGTSGGYEQYF.